This T cell receptor (beta chain) was sequenced during a study of T cell responses to AZD1222 COVID-19 vaccine. After removal of 2 bases from V and 8 bases from J, the junction contained 8 bases not matched to a gene. Germline V CDR1 and CDR2: SEHNR, FQNEAQ (reference sequence). The length of the CDR3 is 15 residues. Method: immunoSEQ multiplex PCR; TCRdb's copy keeps in-frame clones and lacks some. This table holds 250,000 to 300,000 clones, 94% found once. This chain joins TRBV7-9 and TRBJ1-4; 7 bases are shared with TRBD1. The sample here was peripheral blood, taken 28 days after the second AZD1222 dose. This sequence was found in an adult who received the AZD1222 COVID-19 vaccine. The CDR3 protein is CASSLPTGLGEKLFF. In nucleotides, the CDR3 is TGTGCCAGCAGCTTACCGACAGGGTTGGGCGAAAAACTGTTTTTT.